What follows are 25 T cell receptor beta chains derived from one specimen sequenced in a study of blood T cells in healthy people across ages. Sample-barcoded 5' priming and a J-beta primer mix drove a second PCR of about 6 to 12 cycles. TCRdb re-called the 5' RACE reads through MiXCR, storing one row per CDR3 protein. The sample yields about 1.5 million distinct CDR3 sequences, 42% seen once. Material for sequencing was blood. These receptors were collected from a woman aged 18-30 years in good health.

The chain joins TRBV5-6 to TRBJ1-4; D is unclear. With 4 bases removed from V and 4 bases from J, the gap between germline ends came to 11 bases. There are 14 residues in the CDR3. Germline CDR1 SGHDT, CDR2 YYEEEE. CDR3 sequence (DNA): TGTGCCAGCAGCGTGTTCGGCAGTAATGAAAAACTGTTTTTT. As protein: CASSVFGSNEKLFF.

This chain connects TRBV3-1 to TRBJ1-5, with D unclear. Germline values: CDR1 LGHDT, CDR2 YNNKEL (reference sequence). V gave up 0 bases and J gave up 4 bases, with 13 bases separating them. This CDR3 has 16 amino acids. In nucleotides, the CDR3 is TGTGCCAGCAGCCAAGATTGGGCCCTAGGGAATCAGCCCCAGCATTTT. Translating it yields CASSQDWALGNQPQHF.

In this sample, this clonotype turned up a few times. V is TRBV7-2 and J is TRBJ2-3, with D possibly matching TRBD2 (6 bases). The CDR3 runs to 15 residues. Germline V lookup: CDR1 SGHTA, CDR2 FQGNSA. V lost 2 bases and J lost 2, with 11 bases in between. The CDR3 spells CASSLNGLNTDTQYF. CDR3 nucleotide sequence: TGTGCCAGCAGCTTAAATGGACTAAACACAGATACGCAGTATTTT.

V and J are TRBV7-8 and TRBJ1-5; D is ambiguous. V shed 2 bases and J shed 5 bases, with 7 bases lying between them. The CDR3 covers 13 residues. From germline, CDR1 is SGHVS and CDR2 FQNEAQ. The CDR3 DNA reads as TGTGCCAGCAGCTTAAGGAGAGATCAGCCCCAGCATTTT. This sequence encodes CASSLRRDQPQHF.

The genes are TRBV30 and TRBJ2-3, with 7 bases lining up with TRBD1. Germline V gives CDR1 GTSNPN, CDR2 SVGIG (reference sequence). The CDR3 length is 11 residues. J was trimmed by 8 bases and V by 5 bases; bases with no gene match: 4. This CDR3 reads CAWGQGVTQYF. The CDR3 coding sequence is TGTGCCTGGGGTCAGGGGGTTACGCAGTATTTT.

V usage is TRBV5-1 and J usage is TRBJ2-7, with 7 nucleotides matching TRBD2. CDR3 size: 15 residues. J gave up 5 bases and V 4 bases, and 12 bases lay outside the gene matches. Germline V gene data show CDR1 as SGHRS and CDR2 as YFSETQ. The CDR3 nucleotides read TGCGCCAGCAGCCCCCCCCGGACTAGGGTCGACGAGCAGTACTTC. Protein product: CASSPPRTRVDEQYF.

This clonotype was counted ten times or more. The DNA for the CDR3 is TGTGCCATCAGTGAGACTAGCGAGCACTACGAGCAGTACTTC. Encoded protein: CAISETSEHYEQYF. The V and J genes are TRBV10-3 and TRBJ2-7; 7 bases are a match to TRBD2. From germline, CDR1 is ENHRY and CDR2 SYGVKD. The V gene end was trimmed by 2 bases and the J gene end by 3 bases; junction bases not matched to a gene: 4. The CDR3 length is 14 residues.

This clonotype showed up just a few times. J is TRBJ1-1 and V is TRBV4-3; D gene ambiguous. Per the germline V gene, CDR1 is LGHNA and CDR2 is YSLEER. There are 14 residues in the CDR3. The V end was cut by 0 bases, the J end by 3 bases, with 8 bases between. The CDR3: CASSQDGHDTEAFF. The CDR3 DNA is TGCGCCAGCAGCCAAGATGGCCACGACACTGAAGCTTTCTTT.

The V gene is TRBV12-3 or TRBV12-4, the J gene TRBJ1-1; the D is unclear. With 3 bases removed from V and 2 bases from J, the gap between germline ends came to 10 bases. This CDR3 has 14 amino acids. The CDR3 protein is CASSFKGFNTEAFF. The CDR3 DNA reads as TGTGCCAGCAGTTTTAAAGGGTTTAACACTGAAGCTTTCTTT.

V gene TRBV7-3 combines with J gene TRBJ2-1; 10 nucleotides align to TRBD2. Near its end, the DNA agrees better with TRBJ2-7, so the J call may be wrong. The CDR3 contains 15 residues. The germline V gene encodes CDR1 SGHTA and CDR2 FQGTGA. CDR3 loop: CASSFSSGRYNEQYF. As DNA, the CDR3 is TGTGCCAGCAGCTTCTCTAGCGGGAGATACAATGAGCAGTACTTC.

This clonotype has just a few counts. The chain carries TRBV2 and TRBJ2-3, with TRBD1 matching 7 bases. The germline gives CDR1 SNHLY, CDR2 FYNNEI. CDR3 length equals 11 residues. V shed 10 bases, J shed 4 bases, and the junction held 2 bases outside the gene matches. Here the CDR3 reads CANRGADTQYF. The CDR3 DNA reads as TGTGCCAACAGGGGCGCAGATACGCAGTATTTT. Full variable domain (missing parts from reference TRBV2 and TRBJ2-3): EPEVTQTPSHQVTQMGQEVILRCVPISNHLYFYWYRQILGQKVEFLVSFYNNEISEKSEIFDDQFSVERPDGSNFTLKIRSTKLEDSAMYFCANRGADTQYFGPGTRLTVL.

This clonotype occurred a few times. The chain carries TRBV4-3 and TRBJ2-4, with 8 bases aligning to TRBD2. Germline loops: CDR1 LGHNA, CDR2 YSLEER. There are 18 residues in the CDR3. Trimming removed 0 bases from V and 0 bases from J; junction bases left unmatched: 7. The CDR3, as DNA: TGCGCCAGCAGCCAAGATCGGCGGGGGGCAGGAGCCAAAAACATTCAGTACTTC. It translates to CASSQDRRGAGAKNIQYF.

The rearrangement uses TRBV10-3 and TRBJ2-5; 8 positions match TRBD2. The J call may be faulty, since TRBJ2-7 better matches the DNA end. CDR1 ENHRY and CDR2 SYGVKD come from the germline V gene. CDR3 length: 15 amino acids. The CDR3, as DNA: TGTGCCATCAGTTCACTAGCGGATTCCGATTACGAGCAGTACTTC. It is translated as CAISSLADSDYEQYF.

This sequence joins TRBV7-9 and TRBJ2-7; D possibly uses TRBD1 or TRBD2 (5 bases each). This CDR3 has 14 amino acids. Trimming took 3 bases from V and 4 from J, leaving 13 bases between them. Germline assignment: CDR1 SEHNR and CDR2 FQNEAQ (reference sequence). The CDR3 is CASSFRDGWYEQYF. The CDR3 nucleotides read TGTGCCAGCAGCTTCCGGGACGGATGGTACGAGCAGTACTTC.

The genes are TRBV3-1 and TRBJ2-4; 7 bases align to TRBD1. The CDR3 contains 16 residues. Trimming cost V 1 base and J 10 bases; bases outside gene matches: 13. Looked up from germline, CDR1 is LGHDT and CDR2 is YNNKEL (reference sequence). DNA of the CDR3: TGTGCCAGCAGCCAAGGACTCGGACAGGCCCGCTTTATTCAGTACTTC. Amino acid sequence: CASSQGLGQARFIQYF.

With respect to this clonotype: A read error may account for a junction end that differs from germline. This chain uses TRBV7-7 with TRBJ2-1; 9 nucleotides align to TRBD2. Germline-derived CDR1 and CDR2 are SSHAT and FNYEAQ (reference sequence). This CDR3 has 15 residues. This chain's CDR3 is CASSPGASGTSEQFF. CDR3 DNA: TGTGCTAGCAGTCCAGGGGCTAGCGGGACCAGTGAGCAGTTCTTC.

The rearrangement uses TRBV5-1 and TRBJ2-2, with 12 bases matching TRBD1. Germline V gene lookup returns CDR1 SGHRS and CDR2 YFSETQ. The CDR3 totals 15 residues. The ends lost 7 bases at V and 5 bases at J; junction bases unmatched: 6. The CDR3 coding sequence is TGCGCCAGCCGGACGGGACAGGGGGCTACCGGGGAGCTGTTTTTT. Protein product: CASRTGQGATGELFF.

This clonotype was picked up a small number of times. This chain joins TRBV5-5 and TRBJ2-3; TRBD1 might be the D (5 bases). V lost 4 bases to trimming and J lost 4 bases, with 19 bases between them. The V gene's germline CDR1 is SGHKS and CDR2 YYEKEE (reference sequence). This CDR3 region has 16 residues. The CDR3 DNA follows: TGTGCCAGCAGCCATGAAGGGGTATTAGTGGCAGATACGCAGTATTTT. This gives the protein CASSHEGVLVADTQYF.

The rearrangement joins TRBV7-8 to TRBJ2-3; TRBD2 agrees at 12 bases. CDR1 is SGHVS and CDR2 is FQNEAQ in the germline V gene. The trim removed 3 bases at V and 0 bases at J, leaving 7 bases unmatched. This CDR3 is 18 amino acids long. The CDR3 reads CASSLETSGGPSTDTQYF. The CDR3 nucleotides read TGTGCCAGCAGCTTGGAGACTAGCGGGGGCCCAAGCACAGATACGCAGTATTTT.

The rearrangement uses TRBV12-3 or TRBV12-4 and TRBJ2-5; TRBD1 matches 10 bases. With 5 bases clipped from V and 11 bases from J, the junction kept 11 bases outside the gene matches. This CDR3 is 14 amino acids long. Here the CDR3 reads CASSRDRGPTEQYF. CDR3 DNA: TGTGCCAGCAGTCGGGACAGGGGCCCGACAGAGCAGTACTTC.

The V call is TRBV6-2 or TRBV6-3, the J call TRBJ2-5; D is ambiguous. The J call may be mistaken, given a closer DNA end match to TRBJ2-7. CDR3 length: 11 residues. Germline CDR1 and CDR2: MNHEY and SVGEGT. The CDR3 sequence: CASSYPDEQYF. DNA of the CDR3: TGTGCCAGCAGTTACCCCGACGAGCAGTACTTC.

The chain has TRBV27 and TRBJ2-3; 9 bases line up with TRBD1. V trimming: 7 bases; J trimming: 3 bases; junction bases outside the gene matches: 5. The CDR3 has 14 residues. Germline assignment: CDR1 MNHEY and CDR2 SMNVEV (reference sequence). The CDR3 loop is CASTKDRGTDTQYF. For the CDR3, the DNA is TGTGCCAGCACTAAGGACAGGGGTACAGATACGCAGTATTTT.

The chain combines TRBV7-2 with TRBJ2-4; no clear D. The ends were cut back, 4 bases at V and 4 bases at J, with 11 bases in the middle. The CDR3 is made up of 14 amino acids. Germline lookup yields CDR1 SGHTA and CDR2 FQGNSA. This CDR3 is CASSYGGSKNIQYF. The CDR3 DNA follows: TGTGCCAGCAGCTATGGTGGCAGTAAAAACATTCAGTACTTC.

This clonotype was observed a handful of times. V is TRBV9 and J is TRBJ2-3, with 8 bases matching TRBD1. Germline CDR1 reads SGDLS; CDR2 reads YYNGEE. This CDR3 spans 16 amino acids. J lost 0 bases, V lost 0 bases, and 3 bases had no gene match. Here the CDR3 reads CASSVDRTGSTDTQYF. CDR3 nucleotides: TGTGCCAGCAGCGTAGATAGGACAGGGAGCACAGATACGCAGTATTTT. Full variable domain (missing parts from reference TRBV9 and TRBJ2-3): DSGVTQTPKHLITATGQRVTLRCSPRSGDLSVYWYQQSLDQGLQFLIQYYNGEERAKGNILERFSAQQFPDLHSELNLSSLELGDSALYFCASSVDRTGSTDTQYFGPGTRLTVL.

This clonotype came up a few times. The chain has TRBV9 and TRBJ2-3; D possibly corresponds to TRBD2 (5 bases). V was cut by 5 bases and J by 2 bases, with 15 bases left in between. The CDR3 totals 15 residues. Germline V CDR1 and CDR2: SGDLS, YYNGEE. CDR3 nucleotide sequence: TGTGCCAGCAGTACCCTTGAGGGCCTCACAGATACGCAGTATTTT. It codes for CASSTLEGLTDTQYF. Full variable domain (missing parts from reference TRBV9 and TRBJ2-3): DSGVTQTPKHLITATGQRVTLRCSPRSGDLSVYWYQQSLDQGLQFLIQYYNGEERAKGNILERFSAQQFPDLHSELNLSSLELGDSALYFCASSTLEGLTDTQYFGPGTRLTVL.